These 32 T cell receptor beta chains came from one sample sequenced in a study of memory CD4+ T cells and cytomegalovirus serostatus. The sort gate was single viable CD3+CD4+CD8-CD45RO+ cells for memory CD4+ T cells. Assay used: immunoSEQ multiplex PCR; TCRdb lists only in-frame clones, some missing. The sample lists approximately 42,000 clones, 70% to 80% occurring once. The sequencing input was memory CD4+ T cells from blood. These TCRs come from an adult in good health and CMV-seronegative.

V and J are TRBV6-6 and TRBJ1-1; 8 bases fit TRBD1. V trimming: 6 bases; J trimming: 1 base; junction bases outside the gene matches: 1. CDR1 is MNHNY and CDR2 is SVGAGI in the germline V gene (reference sequence). The CDR3 length is 13 residues. Written as DNA, the CDR3 is TGTGCCAGCAGAGACAGGGGGAACACTGAAGCTTTCTTT. It is translated as CASRDRGNTEAFF.

The genes are TRBV7-2 and TRBJ1-3, with D perhaps TRBD1 (6 bases). V lost 4 bases and J lost 4, with 14 bases in between. Germline V gives CDR1 SGHTA, CDR2 FQGNSA. This CDR3 is built from 15 residues. CDR3 DNA sequence: TGTGCCAGCAGCTCTTCGCGACAGGCGGGAAACACCATATATTTT. This gives the protein CASSSSRQAGNTIYF.

The J gene is TRBJ2-7, the V gene TRBV7-2, with 9 positions matching TRBD2. The CDR3 has 16 amino acids. Germline V CDR1 and CDR2: SGHTA, FQGNSA. V shed 5 bases, J shed 5 bases, and the junction held 13 bases outside the gene matches. The CDR3: CASSPRSSGSLHEQYF. The CDR3 DNA sequence: TGTGCCAGCAGCCCCCGAAGTAGCGGGAGTCTCCACGAGCAGTACTTC.

This chain links TRBV25-1 with TRBJ1-4, with D possibly matching TRBD1 (5 bases). V lost 1 base, J lost 7 bases, and 19 bases lay in between. Germline V lookup: CDR1 MGHDK, CDR2 SYGVNS. The CDR3 totals 17 residues. The DNA for the CDR3 is TGTGCCAGCAGTGAATTGTGGGCCGGGGGGGAAGGTGAAAAACTGTTTTTT. Its translation: CASSELWAGGEGEKLFF.

The chain employs TRBV2 and TRBJ1-1, with 7 bases identical to TRBD1. CDR1 and CDR2 (germline): SNHLY, FYNNEI. CDR3 size: 13 residues. Trimming at V came to 10 bases and at J to 2 bases, leaving 7 bases not matched to a gene. This chain's CDR3 is CATTRDSNTEAFF. The CDR3 DNA reads as TGTGCCACCACTCGGGACAGCAACACTGAAGCTTTCTTT.

This chain joins TRBV10-2 and TRBJ2-1; D possibly corresponds to TRBD1 (7 bases). Germline V gene sequence: CDR1 WSHSY, CDR2 SAAADI. Trimming shortened V by 6 bases and J by 6 bases, and 21 bases separated the two germline ends. CDR3 length equals 16 residues. The CDR3 region is CASRGWGDRRVNEQFF. The CDR3 coding sequence is TGCGCCAGCAGGGGTTGGGGGGACAGAAGGGTCAATGAGCAGTTCTTC.

This clone has only one observation. The J gene is TRBJ1-1, the V gene TRBV5-1; the D is unclear. The CDR3 is 16 amino acids. V lost 4 bases to trimming and J lost 4 bases, with 20 bases between them. Germline assignment: CDR1 SGHRS and CDR2 YFSETQ. In DNA, the CDR3 is TGCGCCAGCAGCCGACTTATAACCGGCTCGGGCACTGAAGCTTTCTTT. Translated: CASSRLITGSGTEAFF.

V gene TRBV7-2 combines with J gene TRBJ1-1; D remains unclear. V shed 5 bases and J shed 1 base, with 11 bases lying between them. This CDR3 has 14 residues. Per the germline V gene, CDR1 is SGHTA and CDR2 is FQGNSA. The CDR3: CASSRTSGNTEAFF. CDR3 nucleotide sequence: TGTGCCAGCAGCCGTACCTCAGGGAACACTGAAGCTTTCTTT. Full variable domain (outside the CDR3, taken from reference TRBV7-2 and TRBJ1-1): GAGVSQSPSNKVTEKGKDVELRCDPISGHTALYWYRQSLGQGLEFLIYFQGNSAPDKSGLPSDRFSAERTGGSVSTLTIQRTQQEDSAVYLCASSRTSGNTEAFFGQGTRLTVV.

The genes are TRBV5-1 and TRBJ2-7; tentatively, D is TRBD1 (6 bases). Germline V gene data show CDR1 as SGHRS and CDR2 as YFSETQ. V was shortened by 4 bases and J by 4 bases, with 12 bases between the two germline ends. This CDR3 spans 13 amino acids. CDR3 nucleotides: TGCGCCAGCAGCACATTAGGGGGTTACGAGCAGTACTTC. Its protein product is CASSTLGGYEQYF.

V and J are TRBV7-9 and TRBJ1-2, with 7 bases lining up with TRBD1. The CDR3 contains 15 residues. From germline, CDR1 is SEHNR and CDR2 FQNEAQ (reference sequence). With 5 bases clipped from V and 4 bases from J, the junction kept 10 bases outside the gene matches. CDR3 in DNA: TGTGCCAGCAGCCACACTCGAACAGGGGCCTATGGCTACACCTTC. This translates into CASSHTRTGAYGYTF.

Remarks on this clone: Other DNA sequences in the sample encode the same CDR3. The rearrangement links TRBV15 to TRBJ1-4; D call uncertain. With 0 bases removed from V and 4 bases from J, the gap between germline ends came to 3 bases. CDR1 is LNHNV and CDR2 is YYDKDF in the germline V gene (reference sequence). The CDR3 extends over 13 amino acids. The CDR3 sequence is CATSREGNEKLFF. CDR3 coding DNA: TGTGCCACCAGCAGAGAGGGTAATGAAAAACTGTTTTTT.

CDR3 sequence: CSIAGTTGTDTQYF. The CDR3 bases are TGCAGCATTGCCGGGACAACTGGCACAGATACGCAGTATTTT. This rearrangement joins TRBV29-1 to TRBJ2-3, with D perhaps TRBD1 (6 bases). The CDR3 length is 14 residues. Germline lookup yields CDR1 SQVTM and CDR2 ANQGSEA. V lost 8 bases and J lost 1, with 16 bases in between.

The chain carries TRBV30 and TRBJ2-5, with 10 bases fitting TRBD2. The CDR3 sequence is 15 residues long. After removal of 1 base from V and 5 bases from J, the junction contained 7 bases not matched to a gene. CDR1 and CDR2 from the germline V gene are GTSNPN and SVGIG (reference sequence). As DNA, the CDR3 is TGTGCCTGGAGTGCAAAAGCGGGAGGGGGGGAGACCCAGTACTTC. Amino acids: CAWSAKAGGGETQYF.

The rearrangement uses TRBV7-2 and TRBJ2-1; D could derive from TRBD1 or TRBD2 (5 bases each). Trimming stripped 4 bases from V and 8 bases from J, with 12 bases between. The germline V gene has CDR1 SGHTA and CDR2 FQGNSA. This CDR3 comprises 13 residues. The CDR3 reads CASSSDLGDEQFF. The CDR3 nucleotides are TGTGCCAGCAGCTCAGACTTGGGGGATGAGCAGTTCTTC. The full variable domain, in which reference TRBV7-2 and TRBJ2-1 provide the parts outside the CDR3, is GAGVSQSPSNKVTEKGKDVELRCDPISGHTALYWYRQSLGQGLEFLIYFQGNSAPDKSGLPSDRFSAERTGGSVSTLTIQRTQQEDSAVYLCASSSDLGDEQFFGPGTRLTVL.

The V call is TRBV5-4, the J call TRBJ1-1; D not resolved. Trimming removed 5 bases at V and 1 base at J, with 12 bases between. Germline CDR1 reads SGHNT; CDR2 reads YYREEE (reference sequence). The CDR3 is made up of 14 amino acids. This CDR3 is CASSSAWANTEAFF. Here the CDR3 DNA reads TGTGCCAGCAGTTCCGCGTGGGCGAACACTGAAGCTTTCTTT.

The chain is built from TRBV29-1 and TRBJ2-5; perhaps TRBD2 as D (5 bases). Germline V CDR1 and CDR2: SQVTM, ANQGSEA. V lost 0 bases, J lost 5 bases, and 13 bases lay in between. This CDR3 is built from 14 residues. The CDR3 sequence: CSVEDRLLEETQYF. In DNA, the CDR3 is TGCAGCGTTGAAGATCGTTTACTAGAGGAGACCCAGTACTTC.

V gene TRBV19 combines with J gene TRBJ1-3, with 8 bases fitting TRBD1. Unmatched junction bases numbered 4, after V lost 5 bases and J lost 4 bases. Germline values: CDR1 LNHDA, CDR2 SQIVND (reference sequence). The CDR3 has 14 residues. DNA for the CDR3: TGTGCCAGTAGTTCCGGACAGGGAGGAAACACCATATATTTT. This translates into CASSSGQGGNTIYF.

This chain uses TRBV7-2 with TRBJ1-5; D uncertain. The germline V and J ends were trimmed by 5 bases and 6 bases, with 14 bases remaining between them. This CDR3 spans 14 amino acids. The germline V gene encodes CDR1 SGHTA and CDR2 FQGNSA. CDR3 coding DNA: TGTGCCAGCAGCCGCGAGGGTCGCAGTCAGCCCCAGCATTTT. It is translated as CASSREGRSQPQHF.

This clone was seen only once. The V call is TRBV12-5, the J call TRBJ2-5; 7 nucleotides align to TRBD1. V gave up 7 bases and J gave up 6 bases; unmatched junction bases: 5. The V gene's germline CDR1 is LGHNT and CDR2 FRNRAP. CDR3 size: 12 residues. The CDR3 DNA is TGTGCTAGTGCCCGGGACAGAAAGACCCAGTACTTC. As protein: CASARDRKTQYF.

The chain is built from TRBV11-2 and TRBJ2-7; 9 positions agree with TRBD2. V lost 0 bases to trimming and J lost 7 bases; unmatched junction nucleotides: 4. The CDR3 has 14 residues. Germline V gives CDR1 SGHAT, CDR2 FQNNGV. The CDR3 nucleotides read TGTGCCAGCAGCTTAGATCTTGGACTAGCGGAGCAGTACTTC. As protein: CASSLDLGLAEQYF.

The rearrangement uses TRBV11-2 and TRBJ1-1; D is possibly TRBD1 (6 bases). The CDR3 has 15 amino acids. V was trimmed by 4 bases and J by 3 bases, leaving 15 bases between them. Germline CDR1 is SGHAT and CDR2 is FQNNGV. The CDR3 loop reads CASSSRGQLHTEAFF. CDR3 DNA: TGTGCCAGCAGCTCCCGGGGGCAGTTACACACTGAAGCTTTCTTT.

The rearrangement uses TRBV4-1 and TRBJ1-1; no clear D. This CDR3 has 16 residues. V was clipped by 0 bases and J by 2 bases, with 13 bases between them. Germline V gene sequence: CDR1 MGHRA, CDR2 YSYEKL. The CDR3 DNA follows: TGCGCCAGCAGCCAAGAGAGCGTCAGAGGTAACACTGAAGCTTTCTTT. Translated: CASSQESVRGNTEAFF.

This clone was seen only once. The chain is built from TRBV5-4 and TRBJ1-1; 8 bases align to TRBD1. CDR1 SGHNT and CDR2 YYREEE come from the germline V gene (reference sequence). This CDR3 is built from 15 residues. V was pared by 1 base and J by 1 base, with 3 bases of the junction left unmatched. The CDR3 DNA is TGTGCCAGCAGCTTGACAGGGGGTACGAACACTGAAGCTTTCTTT. Its protein product is CASSLTGGTNTEAFF.

The chain uses TRBV5-4 and TRBJ2-2; 9 bases match TRBD2. The CDR3 is 15 residues long. V was clipped by 4 bases and J by 3 bases; unmatched bases: 4. Germline V gene sequence: CDR1 SGHNT, CDR2 YYREEE (reference sequence). CDR3 amino acids: CASSAGGRDTGELFF. The CDR3 DNA reads as TGTGCCAGCAGCGCGGGAGGGAGAGACACCGGGGAGCTGTTTTTT.

The genes are TRBV5-5 and TRBJ1-1; the match to TRBD1 covers 11 bases. The V and J ends lost 4 bases and 4 bases, in that order; junction bases with no gene match: 6. In germline, CDR1 is SGHKS, CDR2 YYEKEE (reference sequence). CDR3 length equals 15 residues. The CDR3 region is CASSRTGGLSTEAFF. Written as DNA, the CDR3 is TGTGCCAGCAGCAGGACAGGGGGCTTGAGCACTGAAGCTTTCTTT.

The chain combines TRBV14 with TRBJ2-1, with a tentative D call TRBD1 (5 bases). V was cut by 4 bases and J by 6 bases, with 10 bases left in between. Germline V gives CDR1 SGHDN, CDR2 FVKESK. The CDR3 runs to 13 residues. The CDR3 region is CASSPRQINEQFF. DNA for the CDR3: TGTGCCAGCAGCCCTCGACAGATCAATGAGCAGTTCTTC.

The V call is TRBV28, the J call TRBJ1-6, with TRBD1 as a possible D gene (5 bases). Germline V gene lookup returns CDR1 MDHEN and CDR2 SYDVKM. V was pared by 4 bases and J by 0 bases, with 13 bases between. This CDR3 spans 17 amino acids. The CDR3 protein is CASSSPRESSYNSPLHF. As DNA, the CDR3 is TGTGCCAGCAGTTCGCCCAGGGAGAGCTCCTATAATTCACCCCTCCACTTT.

This rearrangement joins TRBV15 to TRBJ2-5; unclear D gene. The V and J ends lost 3 bases and 4 bases respectively, with 6 bases between them. There are 12 residues in the CDR3. CDR1 is LNHNV, CDR2 YYDKDF, per germline (reference sequence). CDR3 sequence: CATSRTGETQYF. The CDR3 coding sequence is TGTGCCACCAGCAGGACCGGAGAGACCCAGTACTTC.

CDR3 nucleotide sequence: TGTGCCAGCAGCTTCCCCGACAGGGTCAATGAGCAGTTCTTC. It translates to CASSFPDRVNEQFF. V is TRBV11-2 and J is TRBJ2-1, with 7 bases that match TRBD1. The CDR3 totals 14 residues. Trimming at V came to 3 bases and at J to 6 bases, leaving 5 bases not matched to a gene. Germline lookup yields CDR1 SGHAT and CDR2 FQNNGV.

In regard to this clone: Sequence at one end of the junction differs from germline and may be a read error. The chain couples TRBV7-2 to TRBJ1-1; D ambiguous. The CDR3 spans 13 residues. Germline V gene data show CDR1 as SGHTA and CDR2 as FQGNSA. The CDR3 region is CASSLDVGPPPYF. The CDR3 region has the DNA TGTGCCAGCAGCTTAGATGTCGGGCCACCCCCATACTTT. Together with reference TRBV7-2 and TRBJ1-1, the CDR3 gives the full variable domain: GAGVSQSPSNKVTEKGKDVELRCDPISGHTALYWYRQSLGQGLEFLIYFQGNSAPDKSGLPSDRFSAERTGGSVSTLTIQRTQQEDSAVYLCASSLDVGPPPYFGQGTRLTVV.

The J gene is TRBJ2-1, the V gene TRBV9, with D possibly matching TRBD2 (6 bases). Per the germline V gene, CDR1 is SGDLS and CDR2 is YYNGEE. The CDR3 sequence is 15 residues long. V lost 0 bases, J lost 3 bases, and 10 bases lay in between. CDR3 coding DNA: TGTGCCAGCAGCGTAGCCACGACTAGCTACAATGAGCAGTTCTTC. It specifies CASSVATTSYNEQFF.

V gene TRBV5-1 combines with J gene TRBJ1-2; D is perhaps TRBD1 (5 bases). Germline V gives CDR1 SGHRS, CDR2 YFSETQ. This CDR3 comprises 15 residues. Deletions cut 7 bases from V and 1 base from J, with 17 bases between. The CDR3 sequence: CASSGGIGDNYGYTF. The DNA for the CDR3 is TGCGCCAGCTCCGGGGGAATCGGCGATAACTATGGCTACACCTTC.